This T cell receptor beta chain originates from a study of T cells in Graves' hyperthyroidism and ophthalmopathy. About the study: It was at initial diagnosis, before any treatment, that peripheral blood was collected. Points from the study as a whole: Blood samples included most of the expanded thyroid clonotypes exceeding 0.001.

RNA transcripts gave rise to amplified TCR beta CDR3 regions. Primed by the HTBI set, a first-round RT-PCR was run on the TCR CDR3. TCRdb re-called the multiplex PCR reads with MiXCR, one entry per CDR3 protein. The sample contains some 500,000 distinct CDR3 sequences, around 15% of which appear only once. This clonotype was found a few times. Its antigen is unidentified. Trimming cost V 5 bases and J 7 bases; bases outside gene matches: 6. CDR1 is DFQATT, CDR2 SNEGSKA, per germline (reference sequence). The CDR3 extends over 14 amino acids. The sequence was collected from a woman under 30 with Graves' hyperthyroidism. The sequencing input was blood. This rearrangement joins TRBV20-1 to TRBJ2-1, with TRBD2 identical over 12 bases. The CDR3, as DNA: TGCAGTGCTCACCGACTAGCGGGAGTTAATGAGCAGTTCTTC. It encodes CSAHRLAGVNEQFF.